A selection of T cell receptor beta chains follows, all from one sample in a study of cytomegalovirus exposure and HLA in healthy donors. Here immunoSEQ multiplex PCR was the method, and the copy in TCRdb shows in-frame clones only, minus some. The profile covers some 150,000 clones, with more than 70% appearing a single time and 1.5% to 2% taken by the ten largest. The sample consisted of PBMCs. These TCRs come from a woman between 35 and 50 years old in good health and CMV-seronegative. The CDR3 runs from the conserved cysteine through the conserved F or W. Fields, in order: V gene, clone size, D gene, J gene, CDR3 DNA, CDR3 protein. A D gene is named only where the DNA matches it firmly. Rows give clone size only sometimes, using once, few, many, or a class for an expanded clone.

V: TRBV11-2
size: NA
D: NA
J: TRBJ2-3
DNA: TGTGCCAGCAGCTTAAACCAGGGAACAGATACGCAGTATTTT
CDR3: CASSLNQGTDTQYF

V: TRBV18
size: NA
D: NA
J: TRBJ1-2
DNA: TGTGCCAGCTCACTGAGTGTTGGAACGGGGGGGCGATATGGCTACACCTTC
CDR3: CASSLSVGTGGRYGYTF

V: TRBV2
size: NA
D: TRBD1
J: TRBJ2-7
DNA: TGTGCCAGCAGTGCATCGCTACGACAGGGGGCCTACGAGCAGTACTTC
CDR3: CASSASLRQGAYEQYF

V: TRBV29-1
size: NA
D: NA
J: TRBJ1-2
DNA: TGCAGCGTTGAGATGGCGGGCGGCTACACCTTC
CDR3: CSVEMAGGYTF

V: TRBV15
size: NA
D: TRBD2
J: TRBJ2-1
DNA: TGTGCCACCAGCAGCTTGACGCCGGGACTAGCGGGACACCGACAGACATACAATGAGCAGTTCTTC
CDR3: CATSSLTPGLAGHRQTYNEQFF

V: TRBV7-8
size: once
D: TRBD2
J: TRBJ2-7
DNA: TGTGCCAGCAGCTACGATCCCGGGACTAACTACGAGCAGTACTTC
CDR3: CASSYDPGTNYEQYF

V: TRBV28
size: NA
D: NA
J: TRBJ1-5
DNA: TGTGCCAGCAGTGGTGGGGGGGGTGGGAGCAATCAGCCCCAGCATTTT
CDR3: CASSGGGGGSNQPQHF

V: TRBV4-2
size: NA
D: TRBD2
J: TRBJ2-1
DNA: TGTGCCAGCAGCCAGGCTCCGGCAAGCGGGGGGAGAAATGAGCAGTTCTTC
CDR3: CASSQAPASGGRNEQFF

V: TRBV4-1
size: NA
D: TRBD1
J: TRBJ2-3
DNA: TGCGCCAGCAGCGGCAGGGGGCAGCAGGATACGCAGTATTTT
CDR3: CASSGRGQQDTQYF

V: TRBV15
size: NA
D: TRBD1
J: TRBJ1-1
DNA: TGTGCCACCAGATATACGAGGGGGCCCTCGGGGTTGACGAACACTGAAGCTTTCTTT
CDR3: CATRYTRGPSGLTNTEAFF

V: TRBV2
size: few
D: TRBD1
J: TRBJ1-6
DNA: TGTGCCAGCAGTGAGCGACAGGGGGCCTTTAATTCACCCCTCCACTTT
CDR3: CASSERQGAFNSPLHF

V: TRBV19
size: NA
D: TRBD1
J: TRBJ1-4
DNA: TGTGCCAGTGGAACCTCACCCGGACAGGGGGCAACTAATGAAAAACTGTTTTTT
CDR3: CASGTSPGQGATNEKLFF

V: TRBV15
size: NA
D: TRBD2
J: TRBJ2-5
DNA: TGTGCCACCAGCAGAGATATCGGGAGGGCCCCGGGAGAGACCCAGTACTTC
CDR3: CATSRDIGRAPGETQYF

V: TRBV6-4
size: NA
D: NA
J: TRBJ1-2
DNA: TGTGCCAGCAGTGCTGCGCGGGGAATGGATGGCTACACCTTC
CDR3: CASSAARGMDGYTF

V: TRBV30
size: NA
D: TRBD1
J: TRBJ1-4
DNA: TGTGCCTCAGACACAGGGGGAGGGAATGAAAAACTGTTTTTT
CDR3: CASDTGGGNEKLFF

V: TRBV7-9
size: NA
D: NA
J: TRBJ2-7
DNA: TGTGCCAGCAGCTTTCGGCCAGGCTCCTACGAGCAGTACTTC
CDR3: CASSFRPGSYEQYF

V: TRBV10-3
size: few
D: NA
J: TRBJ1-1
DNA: TGTGCCATCAGACGGGGGGCGGACACTGAAGCTTTCTTT
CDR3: CAIRRGADTEAFF

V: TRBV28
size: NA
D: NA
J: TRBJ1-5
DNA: TGTGCCAGCAGGGGGAGTCTCAATCAGCCCCAGCATTTT
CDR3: CASRGSLNQPQHF

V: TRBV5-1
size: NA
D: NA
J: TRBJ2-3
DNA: TGCGCCAGCAGCGTCCGGGACAAAACTTTAAGCACAGATACGCAGTATTTT
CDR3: CASSVRDKTLSTDTQYF

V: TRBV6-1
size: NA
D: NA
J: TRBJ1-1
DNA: TGTGCCAGCATCCCTAGTGGGAACACTGAAGCTTTCTTT
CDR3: CASIPSGNTEAFF

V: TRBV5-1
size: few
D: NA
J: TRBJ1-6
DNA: TGCGCCAGCAGCTTGCGCCGGCAACTAGCCCATAATTCACCCCTCCACTTT
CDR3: CASSLRRQLAHNSPLHF

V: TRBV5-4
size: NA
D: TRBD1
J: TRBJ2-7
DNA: TGTGCCAGCAGCACGAACAGGGGGAGGACCGTGTTC
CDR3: CASSTNRGRTVF

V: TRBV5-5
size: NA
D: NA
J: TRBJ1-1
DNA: TGTGCCAGCAGCTTGCTCGGGTTCGGGAACACTGAAGCTTTCTTT
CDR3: CASSLLGFGNTEAFF

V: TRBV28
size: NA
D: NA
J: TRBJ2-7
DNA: TGTGCCAGCACTATTCAGGGTTCCTACGAGCAGTACTTC
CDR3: CASTIQGSYEQYF

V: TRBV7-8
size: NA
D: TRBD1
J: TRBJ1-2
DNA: TGTGCCAGCAGCTTCTCACAGGGGACTGTCCTTCCCGGCTACACCTTC
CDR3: CASSFSQGTVLPGYTF

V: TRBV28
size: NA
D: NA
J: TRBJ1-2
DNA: TGTGCCAGCAGTTTAATCGGAGGGAACTATGGCTACACCTTC
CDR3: CASSLIGGNYGYTF

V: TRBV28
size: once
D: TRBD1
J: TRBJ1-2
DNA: TGTGCCAGCAGTTTAAGGGACAGGAACAGCTATGGCTACACCTTC
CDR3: CASSLRDRNSYGYTF